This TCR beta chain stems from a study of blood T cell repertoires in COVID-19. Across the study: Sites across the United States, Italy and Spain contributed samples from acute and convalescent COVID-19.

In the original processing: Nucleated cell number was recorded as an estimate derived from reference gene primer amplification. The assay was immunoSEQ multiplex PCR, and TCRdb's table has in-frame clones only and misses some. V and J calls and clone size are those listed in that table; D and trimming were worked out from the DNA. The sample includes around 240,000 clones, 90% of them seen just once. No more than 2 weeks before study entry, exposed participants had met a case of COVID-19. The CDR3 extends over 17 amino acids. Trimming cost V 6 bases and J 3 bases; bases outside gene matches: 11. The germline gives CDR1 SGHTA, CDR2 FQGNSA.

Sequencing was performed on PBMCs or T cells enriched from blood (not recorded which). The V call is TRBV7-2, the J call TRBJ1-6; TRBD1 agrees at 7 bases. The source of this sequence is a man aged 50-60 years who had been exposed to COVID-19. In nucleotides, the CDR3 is TGTGCCAGCAGGCGTCCGGGACAGCGGATCTATAATTCACCCCTCCACTTT. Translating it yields CASRRPGQRIYNSPLHF.